Each of the 15 T cell receptor beta chains below was sequenced from the same sample in a study of OX40 agonist ivuxolimab in advanced cancers. The repertoire was sequenced with immunoSEQ multiplex PCR; TCRdb's copy has only in-frame clones and lacks some. The top ten hold less than 2% of the sample, which has some 81,000 clones, approximately 86% seen once. The sample in question was CD4+ or CD8+ T cells sorted from blood, obtained in a trial of the OX40 agonist ivuxolimab. The receptors stem from an adult with an advanced solid tumor such as melanoma, head and neck, liver or kidney cancer.

The chain carries TRBV4-1 and TRBJ1-2, with 12 bases that match TRBD1. The CDR3 extends over 15 amino acids. V trimming: 4 bases; J trimming: 4 bases; junction bases outside the gene matches: 4. CDR1 and CDR2 from the germline V gene are MGHRA and YSYEKL. CDR3 sequence reads: CASSPGQGAFYGYTF. In DNA, the CDR3 is TGCGCCAGCAGCCCGGGACAGGGGGCTTTCTATGGCTACACCTTC.

The rearrangement joins TRBV5-1 to TRBJ2-3, with 7 bases lining up with TRBD1. CDR1 is SGHRS and CDR2 is YFSETQ in the germline V gene. With 2 bases clipped from V and 4 bases from J, the junction kept 4 bases outside the gene matches. The CDR3 runs 14 residues. DNA for the CDR3: TGCGCCAGCAGCTTAACAGGGGTCCCAGATACGCAGTATTTT. It yields the protein CASSLTGVPDTQYF.

J is TRBJ2-3 and V is TRBV19, with D perhaps matching TRBD2 (6 bases). The CDR3 spans 15 residues. The germline V gene has CDR1 LNHDA and CDR2 SQIVND (reference sequence). Between the trimmed V and J ends, which lost 7 bases and 1 base, there was a span of 15 bases. CDR3: CASIHSREGTDTQYF. CDR3 nucleotide sequence: TGTGCCAGTATCCATTCCAGGGAGGGCACAGATACGCAGTATTTT.

The genes are TRBV6-6 and TRBJ1-5, with TRBD1 identical over 10 bases. J was trimmed by 4 bases and V by 7 bases; bases with no gene match: 4. The CDR3 has 14 residues. The V gene's germline CDR1 is MNHNY and CDR2 SVGAGI (reference sequence). This CDR3 reads CASTRGQGNQPQHF. In DNA form, the CDR3 reads TGTGCCAGCACCCGGGGACAGGGGAATCAGCCCCAGCATTTT.

The chain couples TRBV6-1 to TRBJ1-5; 8 positions agree with TRBD1. With 0 bases clipped from V and 9 bases from J, the junction kept 10 bases outside the gene matches. The CDR3 is 16 residues long. CDR1 and CDR2 from the germline V gene are MNHNS and SASEGT. The CDR3 spells CASSEAYAQGERPQHF. The CDR3 DNA reads as TGTGCCAGCAGTGAAGCTTACGCACAGGGGGAGAGGCCCCAGCATTTT.

The CDR3 DNA sequence: TGTGCCAGCAGTACGTCCGGAGCGAACCAGCCCCAGCATTTT. This encodes CASSTSGANQPQHF. The chain carries TRBV6-5 and TRBJ1-5; D not resolved. The CDR3 runs to 14 residues. The V gene lost 5 bases and the J gene lost 7 bases, with 15 bases spanning the gap. Germline V gives CDR1 MNHEY, CDR2 SVGAGI.

The rearrangement uses TRBV6-1 and TRBJ2-5; possible D gene TRBD2, 7 bases. The end of the DNA is better explained by TRBJ2-7, so the J call may be wrong. CDR1 and CDR2 (germline): MNHNS, SASEGT. The CDR3 is 13 residues long. CDR3 region: CASSKGGPYEQYF. The DNA of the CDR3 is TGTGCCAGCAGTAAGGGGGGGCCCTACGAGCAGTACTTC.

The table lists this clone with a few counts. The CDR3 loop is CASSSTATGGGEQYF. The CDR3 coding sequence is TGCGCCAGCAGCTCTACTGCGACAGGGGGTGGCGAGCAGTACTTC. The rearrangement links TRBV5-1 to TRBJ2-7, with 9 nucleotides matching TRBD1. Trimming took 3 bases from V and 6 from J; bases not matched to a gene: 10. There are 15 residues in the CDR3. Germline V gene lookup returns CDR1 SGHRS and CDR2 YFSETQ.

CDR3 sequence (DNA): TGTGCCAGCAGCCGCGGGTCAGGGCAAGAGACCCAGTACTTC. Amino acid sequence: CASSRGSGQETQYF. The chain combines TRBV11-2 with TRBJ2-5, with D possibly being TRBD1 or TRBD2 (5 bases each). This CDR3 spans 14 amino acids. Germline V gene sequence: CDR1 SGHAT, CDR2 FQNNGV. Trimming removed 5 bases at V and 2 bases at J, with 12 bases between.

This chain links TRBV7-9 with TRBJ1-6; D gene ambiguous. Per germline, CDR1 SEHNR and CDR2 FQNEAQ (reference sequence). V was cut by 7 bases and J by 5 bases, with 15 bases left in between. The CDR3 sequence is 15 residues long. The CDR3 loop is CASTYRLTDNSPLHF. The CDR3 DNA follows: TGTGCCAGCACCTACCGTCTAACAGATAATTCACCCCTCCACTTT.

This clone was recorded once. V and J are TRBV7-2 and TRBJ2-3; 9 bases fit TRBD2. From germline, CDR1 is SGHTA and CDR2 FQGNSA. V lost 5 bases, J lost 1 base, and 13 bases stayed unmatched. The CDR3 is made up of 18 amino acids. In nucleotides, the CDR3 is TGTGCCAGCAGCCCCAGGGTCAGCGGGGGGATTCGCACAGATACGCAGTATTTT. This gives the protein CASSPRVSGGIRTDTQYF.

The chain uses TRBV5-6 and TRBJ2-7; 8 nucleotides agree with TRBD1. Germline V CDR1 and CDR2: SGHDT, YYEEEE. J gave up 5 bases and V 1 base, and 5 bases lay outside the gene matches. The CDR3 extends over 14 amino acids. CDR3 in amino acids: CASSLLQGAHEQYF. The CDR3 region has the DNA TGTGCCAGCAGCTTGCTCCAGGGGGCCCACGAGCAGTACTTC.

V is TRBV6-5 and J is TRBJ2-1; 8 bases match TRBD2. Germline CDR1 reads MNHEY; CDR2 reads SVGAGI. After removal of 8 bases from V and 8 bases from J, the junction contained 14 bases not matched to a gene. This CDR3 is 15 amino acids long. Written as DNA, the CDR3 is TGTGCCAGCCGATGGTACTCGGGGGGGCCGTATGAGCAGTTCTTC. Encoded protein: CASRWYSGGPYEQFF.

V is TRBV6-1 and J is TRBJ2-5, with 8 positions matching TRBD2. CDR1 and CDR2 from the germline V gene are MNHNS and SASEGT. V lost 5 bases to trimming and J lost 6 bases; unmatched junction nucleotides: 11. The CDR3 runs to 15 residues. This chain's CDR3 is CASSPLAVGGQTQYF. CDR3 nucleotides: TGTGCCAGCAGTCCACTAGCGGTCGGAGGTCAGACCCAGTACTTC.

This clone was seen a handful of times. The chain uses TRBV19 and TRBJ2-3; D gene unclear. Germline V gives CDR1 LNHDA, CDR2 SQIVND (reference sequence). This CDR3 contains 16 residues. Between the trimmed V and J ends, which lost 1 base and 2 bases, there was a span of 13 bases. CDR3 in amino acids: CASSIGGLVITDTQYF. The DNA for the CDR3 is TGTGCCAGTAGTATAGGGGGATTAGTAATCACAGATACGCAGTATTTT. Looking up the rest from reference TRBV19 and TRBJ2-3 gives the full variable domain: DGGITQSPKYLFRKEGQNVTLSCEQNLNHDAMYWYRQDPGQGLRLIYYSQIVNDFQKGDIAEGYSVSREKKESFPLTVTSAQKNPTAFYLCASSIGGLVITDTQYFGPGTRLTVL.